A single sample gave rise to the 20 T cell receptor beta chains below, sequenced in a study of blood T cells in healthy people across ages. Then a second PCR, running about 7 to 11 cycles, was carried out with a sample-barcoded 5' primer and a J-beta primer mix. TCRdb recomputed calls from the 5' RACE reads with MiXCR, one row per CDR3 protein. The sample comprises roughly 1.9 million distinct CDR3 sequences, 35% to 50% of which are singletons, and approximately 22% rests with the top ten. The specimen was blood. These receptors all stem from a human donor in good health.

The genes are TRBV5-1 and TRBJ2-1; D is unresolved. Between the trimmed V and J ends, which lost 0 bases and 1 base, there was a span of 14 bases. The CDR3 has 17 amino acids. CDR1 and CDR2 from the germline V gene are SGHRS and YFSETQ. CDR3 DNA sequence: TGCGCCAGCAGCTTGGCCTCAGGTCAGGCGTCCTACAATGAGCAGTTCTTC. This encodes CASSLASGQASYNEQFF.

Only a few counts were recorded for this clonotype. This chain links TRBV5-1 with TRBJ2-5; D is perhaps TRBD1 or TRBD2 (5 bases each). Germline CDR1 reads SGHRS; CDR2 reads YFSETQ. This CDR3 spans 15 amino acids. Trimming stripped 0 bases from V and 5 bases from J, with 14 bases between. The DNA for the CDR3 is TGCGCCAGCAGCTTGGGGGACCCCTCGAGTGAGACCCAGTACTTC. Its translation: CASSLGDPSSETQYF.

The J gene is TRBJ1-5, the V gene TRBV12-3 or TRBV12-4; 7 positions match TRBD1. The better agreement between TRBJ2-3 and the DNA end casts doubt on the J call. The CDR3 is made up of 14 amino acids. Here the CDR3 DNA reads TGTGCCAGCAGTTACCAGGGGGATCGTCAGCCCCAGTATTTT. This sequence encodes CASSYQGDRQPQYF.

The chain recombines TRBV28 with TRBJ2-3, with a possible D match to TRBD2 (5 bases). The CDR3 runs to 15 residues. V gave up 3 bases and J gave up 2 bases, with 12 bases separating them. The germline CDR1 and CDR2 sequences are MDHEN and SYDVKM. The CDR3 DNA follows: TGTGCCAGCAGTTTCTTAGCGCCGAACACAGATACGCAGTATTTT. The encoded protein is CASSFLAPNTDTQYF.

The chain employs TRBV19 and TRBJ1-5; D not resolved. Trimming took 3 bases from V and 3 from J, leaving 12 bases between them. Germline V gene sequence: CDR1 LNHDA, CDR2 SQIVND (reference sequence). The length of the CDR3 is 15 residues. In nucleotides, the CDR3 is TGTGCCAGTAGTATTCTGGGCAACTACAATCAGCCCCAGCATTTT. This translates into CASSILGNYNQPQHF.

The chain links TRBV4-3 to TRBJ2-5; 7 bases are a match to TRBD1. Germline V gene data show CDR1 as LGHNA and CDR2 as YSLEER. J lost 3 bases, V lost 4 bases, and 8 bases had no gene match. CDR3 length equals 15 residues. CDR3 nucleotide sequence: TGCGCCAGCAGCCCTCAGACAGGGAAGGAAGAGACCCAGTACTTC. This encodes CASSPQTGKEETQYF.

The chain carries TRBV7-2 and TRBJ2-5; 9 bases are a match to TRBD2. The J call is doubtful: the DNA matches TRBJ2-7 better. This CDR3 has 15 amino acids. From germline, CDR1 is SGHTA and CDR2 FQGNSA. CDR3 nucleotide sequence: TGTGCCAGCAGCCAAACGAGCGGGGGGTTTAACGAGCAGTACTTC. It yields the protein CASSQTSGGFNEQYF.

The chain carries TRBV4-1 and TRBJ1-5, with D possibly being TRBD1 (5 bases). The CDR3 loop spans 15 amino acids. The V end lost 7 bases, the J end lost 4 bases, and 17 bases lay between the germline ends. In germline, CDR1 is MGHRA, CDR2 YSYEKL. DNA of the CDR3: TGCGCCAGCAAGATCCAGGTTCCAGGGAATCAGCCCCAGCATTTT. Encoded protein: CASKIQVPGNQPQHF.

This chain joins TRBV7-9 and TRBJ2-7; perhaps D is TRBD1 or TRBD2 (5 bases each). The CDR3 sequence is 15 residues long. Trimming left V 5 bases short and J 0 bases short, with 14 bases between. Germline assignment: CDR1 SEHNR and CDR2 FQNEAQ (reference sequence). The CDR3 sequence: CASSPYEGSSYEQYF. CDR3 bases: TGTGCCAGCAGCCCTTATGAGGGGAGCTCCTACGAGCAGTACTTC.

V is TRBV5-1 and J is TRBJ2-4; 7 nucleotides align to TRBD1. CDR3 length: 19 residues. After removal of 1 base from V and 0 bases from J, the junction contained 13 bases not matched to a gene. Germline V CDR1 and CDR2: SGHRS, YFSETQ. The CDR3 loop reads CASSLSPLTGALAKNIQYF. CDR3 nucleotides: TGCGCCAGCAGCTTGTCGCCCCTAACAGGGGCTCTAGCCAAAAACATTCAGTACTTC. Supplemented by reference TRBV5-1 and TRBJ2-4, the full variable domain reads KAGVTQTPRYLIKTRGQQVTLSCSPISGHRSVSWYQQTPGQGLQFLFEYFSETQRNKGNFPGRFSGRQFSNSRSEMNVSTLELGDSALYLCASSLSPLTGALAKNIQYFGAGTRLSVL.

The V gene is TRBV7-2, the J gene TRBJ1-2; D is perhaps TRBD1 (6 bases). The CDR3 runs 14 residues. V was shortened by 5 bases and J by 4 bases, with 14 bases between the two germline ends. Germline V gives CDR1 SGHTA, CDR2 FQGNSA. The DNA of the CDR3 is TGTGCCAGCAGCGTCCAAGGGGGTGGCTATGGCTACACCTTC. Encoded protein: CASSVQGGGYGYTF. Using reference TRBV7-2 and TRBJ1-2 for the parts outside the CDR3, the full variable domain is GAGVSQSPSNKVTEKGKDVELRCDPISGHTALYWYRQSLGQGLEFLIYFQGNSAPDKSGLPSDRFSAERTGGSVSTLTIQRTQQEDSAVYLCASSVQGGGYGYTFGSGTRLTVV.

The chain employs TRBV29-1 and TRBJ2-4, with 9 bases that match TRBD1. V gave up 7 bases and J gave up 9 bases; unmatched junction bases: 10. The germline CDR1 and CDR2 sequences are SQVTM and ANQGSEA. The CDR3 consists of 13 residues. DNA for the CDR3: TGCAGCGCTACCGGGACAGGGATAGGCATTCAGTACTTC. It encodes CSATGTGIGIQYF.

This chain uses TRBV4-1 with TRBJ2-1; the D gene is possibly TRBD1 (6 bases). Trimming cost V 0 bases and J 10 bases, with 25 bases left between them. Germline values: CDR1 MGHRA, CDR2 YSYEKL. The CDR3 has 18 residues. CDR3 sequence: CASSQEPLPQGAVFEQFF. CDR3 in DNA: TGCGCCAGCAGCCAAGAACCACTCCCACAGGGAGCCGTTTTCGAGCAGTTCTTC.

There are a few counts of this clonotype. The chain is built from TRBV3-1 and TRBJ2-5; D is tentatively TRBD1 or TRBD2 (5 bases each). Trimming stripped 4 bases from V and 1 base from J, with 10 bases between. Germline loops: CDR1 LGHDT, CDR2 YNNKEL (reference sequence). The CDR3 is 14 residues long. The CDR3 nucleotides are TGTGCCAGCAGCCGGGGGAGCAGCCAAGAGACCCAGTACTTC. Amino acid sequence: CASSRGSSQETQYF.

This clonotype was observed a few times. J is TRBJ1-5 and V is TRBV29-1; D might be TRBD1 (5 bases). Looked up from germline, CDR1 is SQVTM and CDR2 is ANQGSEA. The CDR3 extends over 12 amino acids. The V gene lost 4 bases and the J gene lost 7 bases, with 11 bases spanning the gap. The chain's CDR3 is CSVGQPEQPQHF. In DNA, the CDR3 is TGCAGCGTTGGACAGCCGGAACAGCCCCAGCATTTT.

The chain has TRBV28 and TRBJ1-4, with D uncertain. Per the germline V gene, CDR1 is MDHEN and CDR2 is SYDVKM. Trimming stripped 4 bases from V and 11 bases from J, with 20 bases between. This CDR3 has 15 residues. CDR3 bases: TGTGCCAGCAGTTCCCCAAAACAGAGGTCGTGGAAACTGTTTTTT. Its translation is CASSSPKQRSWKLFF.

This chain joins TRBV7-9 and TRBJ1-2; D is ambiguous. CDR3 length: 16 residues. V was trimmed by 1 base and J by 2 bases, leaving 14 bases between them. Germline CDR1 and CDR2: SEHNR and FQNEAQ (reference sequence). This CDR3 is CASSLGGGRTNYGYTF. In nucleotides, the CDR3 is TGTGCCAGCAGCTTAGGCGGCGGCAGAACCAACTATGGCTACACCTTC.

V is TRBV12-3 or TRBV12-4 and J is TRBJ1-6; D might be TRBD1 (5 bases). This CDR3 is built from 18 residues. The V gene lost 7 bases and the J gene lost 3 bases, with 22 bases spanning the gap. CDR3 in amino acids: CASTWRGGHFNYNSPLHF. In nucleotides, the CDR3 is TGTGCCAGCACCTGGAGGGGAGGGCATTTTAACTATAATTCACCCCTCCACTTT.

The genes are TRBV20-1 and TRBJ2-1; 11 bases line up with TRBD2. Germline loops: CDR1 DFQATT, CDR2 SNEGSKA (reference sequence). The CDR3 runs to 20 residues. J was trimmed by 4 bases and V by 0 bases; bases with no gene match: 17. CDR3 region: CSARDLGLTSGAPFYNEQFF. The CDR3 DNA reads TGCAGTGCTAGAGATTTGGGATTGACTAGCGGGGCCCCTTTTTACAATGAGCAGTTCTTC.

The chain couples TRBV7-2 to TRBJ2-4; D is unclear. Trimming removed 1 base from V and 13 bases from J, with 20 bases in between. This CDR3 has 15 amino acids. CDR1 is SGHTA and CDR2 is FQGNSA in the germline V gene. CDR3: CASSLDGSAYNEQYF. CDR3 in DNA: TGTGCCAGCAGCTTAGACGGAAGCGCCTACAATGAGCAGTACTTC. Full variable domain (remainder filled in from reference TRBV7-2 and TRBJ2-4): GAGVSQSPSNKVTEKGKDVELRCDPISGHTALYWYRQSLGQGLEFLIYFQGNSAPDKSGLPSDRFSAERTGGSVSTLTIQRTQQEDSAVYLCASSLDGSAYNEQYFGAGTRLSVL.